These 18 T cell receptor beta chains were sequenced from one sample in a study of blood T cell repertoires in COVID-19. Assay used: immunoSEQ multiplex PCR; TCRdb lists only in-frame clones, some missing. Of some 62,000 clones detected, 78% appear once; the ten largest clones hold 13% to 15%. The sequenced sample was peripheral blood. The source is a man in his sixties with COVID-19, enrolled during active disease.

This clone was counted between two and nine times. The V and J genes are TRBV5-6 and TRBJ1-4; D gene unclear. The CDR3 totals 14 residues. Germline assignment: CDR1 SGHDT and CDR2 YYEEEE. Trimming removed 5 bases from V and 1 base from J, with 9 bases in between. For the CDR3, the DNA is TGTGCCAGCAGACGACATAGAACTAATGAAAAACTGTTTTTT. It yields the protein CASRRHRTNEKLFF.

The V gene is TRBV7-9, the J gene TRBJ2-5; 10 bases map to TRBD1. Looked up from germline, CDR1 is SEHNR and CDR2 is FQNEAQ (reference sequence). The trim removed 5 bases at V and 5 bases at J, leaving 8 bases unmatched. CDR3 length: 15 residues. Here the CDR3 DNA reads TGTGCCAGCAGCCCCCCGGACAGGGGGTGGGAGACCCAGTACTTC. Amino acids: CASSPPDRGWETQYF.

The CDR3 coding sequence is TGTGCCAGCAACGGGACAGTAGGCTACACCTTC. Protein sequence: CASNGTVGYTF. The chain employs TRBV6-4 and TRBJ1-2; 7 nucleotides agree with TRBD1. CDR3 length: 11 residues. The V segment lost 7 bases and the J segment 8 bases; nucleotides outside the gene matches: 4. CDR1 is MRHNA and CDR2 is SNTAGT in the germline V gene.

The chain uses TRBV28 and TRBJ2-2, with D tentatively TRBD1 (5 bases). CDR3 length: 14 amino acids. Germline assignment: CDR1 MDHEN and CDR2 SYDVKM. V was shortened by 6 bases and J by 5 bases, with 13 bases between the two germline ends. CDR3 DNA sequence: TGTGCCAGCAGCAGGGTTCGGTGGACCGGGGAGCTGTTTTTT. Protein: CASSRVRWTGELFF.

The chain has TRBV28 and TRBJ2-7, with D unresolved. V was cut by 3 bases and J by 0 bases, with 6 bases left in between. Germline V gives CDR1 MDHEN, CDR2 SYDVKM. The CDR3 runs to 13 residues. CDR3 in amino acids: CASSLTPSYEQYF. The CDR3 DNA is TGTGCCAGCAGTTTGACACCCTCCTACGAGCAGTACTTC.

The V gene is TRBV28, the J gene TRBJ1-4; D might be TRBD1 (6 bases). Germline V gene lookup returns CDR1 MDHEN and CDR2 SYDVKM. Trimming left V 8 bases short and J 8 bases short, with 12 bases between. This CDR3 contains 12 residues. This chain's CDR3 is CASREGGEKLFF. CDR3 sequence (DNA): TGTGCCAGCCGAGAAGGGGGAGAAAAACTGTTTTTT. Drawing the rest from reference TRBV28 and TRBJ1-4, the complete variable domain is DVKVTQSSRYLVKRTGEKVFLECVQDMDHENMFWYRQDPGLGLRLIYFSYDVKMKEKGDIPEGYSVSREKKERFSLILESASTNQTSMYLCASREGGEKLFFGSGTQLSVL.

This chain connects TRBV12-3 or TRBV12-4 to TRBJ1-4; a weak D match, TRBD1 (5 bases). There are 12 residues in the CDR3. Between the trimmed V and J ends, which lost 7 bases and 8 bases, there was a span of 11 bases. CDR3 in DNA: TGTGCCAGCACCCTTTGGGGCGAAAAACTGTTTTTT. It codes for CASTLWGEKLFF.

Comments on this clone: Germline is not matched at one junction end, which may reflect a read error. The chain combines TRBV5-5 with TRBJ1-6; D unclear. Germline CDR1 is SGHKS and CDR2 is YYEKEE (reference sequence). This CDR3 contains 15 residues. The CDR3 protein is CASSPMVGNNSPLHF. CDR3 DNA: TGTGCCAGCAGCCCCATGGTGGGCAATAACTCACCCCTCCACTTT. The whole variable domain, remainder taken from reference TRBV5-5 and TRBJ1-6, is DAGVTQSPTHLIKTRGQQVTLRCSPISGHKSVSWYQQVLGQGPQFIFQYYEKEERGRGNFPDRFSARQFPNYSSELNVNALLLGDSALYLCASSPMVGNNSPLHFGNGTRLTVT.

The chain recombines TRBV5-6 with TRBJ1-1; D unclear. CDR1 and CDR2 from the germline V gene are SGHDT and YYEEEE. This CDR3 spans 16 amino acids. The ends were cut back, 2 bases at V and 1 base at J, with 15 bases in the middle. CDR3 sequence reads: CASSFGVGRGNTEAFF. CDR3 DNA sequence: TGTGCCAGCAGCTTCGGGGTCGGACGTGGGAACACTGAAGCTTTCTTT.

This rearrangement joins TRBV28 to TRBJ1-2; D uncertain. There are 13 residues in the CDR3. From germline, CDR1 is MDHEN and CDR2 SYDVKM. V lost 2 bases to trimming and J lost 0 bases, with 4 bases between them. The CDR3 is CASSLPSNYGYTF. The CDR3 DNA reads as TGTGCCAGCAGTTTACCTTCTAACTATGGCTACACCTTC.

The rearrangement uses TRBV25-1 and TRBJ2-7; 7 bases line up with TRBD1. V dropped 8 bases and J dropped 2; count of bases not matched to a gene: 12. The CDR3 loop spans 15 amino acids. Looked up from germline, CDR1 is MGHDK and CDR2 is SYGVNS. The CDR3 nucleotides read TGTGCCAGCGGCCGGGACAGCCCGTCCCCCTACGAGCAGTACTTC. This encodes CASGRDSPSPYEQYF.

CDR3 sequence reads: CANKLAGGGTDTQYF. CDR3 nucleotide sequence: TGTGCCAACAAACTAGCGGGAGGCGGCACAGATACGCAGTATTTT. V is TRBV7-3 and J is TRBJ2-3; 12 nucleotides align to TRBD2. J was trimmed by 1 base and V by 10 bases; bases with no gene match: 6. There are 15 residues in the CDR3. Germline lookup yields CDR1 SGHTA and CDR2 FQGTGA. The full variable domain, completed using reference TRBV7-3 and TRBJ2-3, is GAGVSQTPSNKVTEKGKYVELRCDPISGHTALYWYRQSLGQGPEFLIYFQGTGAADDSGLPNDRFFAVRPEGSVSTLKIQRTERGDSAVYLCANKLAGGGTDTQYFGPGTRLTVL.

The CDR3 bases are TGTGCCAGCAGCGGGGACAGGGGCACTGAAGCTTTCTTT. Its translation: CASSGDRGTEAFF. The chain is built from TRBV11-2 and TRBJ1-1; 10 nucleotides agree with TRBD1. Germline V gives CDR1 SGHAT, CDR2 FQNNGV. The V gene end was trimmed by 5 bases and the J gene end by 4 bases; junction bases not matched to a gene: 1. This CDR3 comprises 13 residues.

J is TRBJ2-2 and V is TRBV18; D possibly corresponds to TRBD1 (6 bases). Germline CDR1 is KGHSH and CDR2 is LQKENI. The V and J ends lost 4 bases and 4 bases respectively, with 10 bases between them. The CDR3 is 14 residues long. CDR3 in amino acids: CASSQGQITGELFF. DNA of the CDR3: TGTGCCAGCTCACAAGGACAGATCACCGGGGAGCTGTTTTTT.

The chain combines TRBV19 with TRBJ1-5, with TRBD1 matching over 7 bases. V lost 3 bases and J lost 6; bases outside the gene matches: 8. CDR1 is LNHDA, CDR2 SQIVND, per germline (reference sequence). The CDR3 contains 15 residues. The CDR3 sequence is CASSMSGGRGQPQHF. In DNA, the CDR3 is TGTGCCAGTAGTATGTCAGGGGGGCGCGGTCAGCCCCAGCATTTT.

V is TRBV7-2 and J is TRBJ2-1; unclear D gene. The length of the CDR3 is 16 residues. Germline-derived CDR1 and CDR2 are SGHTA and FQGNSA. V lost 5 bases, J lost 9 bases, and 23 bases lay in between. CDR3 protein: CASSPDPPSVTVEQFF. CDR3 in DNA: TGTGCCAGCAGCCCCGACCCCCCCAGCGTAACGGTTGAGCAGTTCTTC.

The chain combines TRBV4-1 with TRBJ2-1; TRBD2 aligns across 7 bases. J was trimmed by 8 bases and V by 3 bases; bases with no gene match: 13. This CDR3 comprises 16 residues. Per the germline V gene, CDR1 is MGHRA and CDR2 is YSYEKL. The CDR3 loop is CASSQPGLAASDEQFF. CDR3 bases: TGCGCCAGCAGCCAGCCCGGGCTAGCGGCTTCGGATGAGCAGTTCTTC.

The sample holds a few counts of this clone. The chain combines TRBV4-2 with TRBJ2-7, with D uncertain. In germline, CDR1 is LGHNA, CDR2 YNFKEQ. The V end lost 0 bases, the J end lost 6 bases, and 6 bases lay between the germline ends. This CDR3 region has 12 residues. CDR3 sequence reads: CASSQDRREQYF. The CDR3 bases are TGTGCCAGCAGCCAAGACAGGCGCGAGCAGTACTTC.